This is a list of T cell receptor beta chains from one sample in a study of identifying expanded T cells in peripheral blood. Assay used: immunoSEQ multiplex PCR; TCRdb lists only in-frame clones, some missing. Among 100,000 to 150,000 clones listed, more than 80% were seen once. Sequencing was done on a sample of blood. Source of these receptors: a person aged 18-69 years in good health. CDR3s include the opening cysteine and the closing phenylalanine or tryptophan. Fields, in order: J gene, V gene, D gene, clone size, CDR3 protein, CDR3 DNA. D genes are given only for firm matches. Expanded clones are given a class, and other clones once, few, many or no size at all.

j_gene: TRBJ1-5; v_gene: TRBV9; d_gene: TRBD1; abundance: .; CDR3aa: CASSPGGWGVGQPQHF; CDR3nt: TGTGCCAGCAGCCCAGGGGGATGGGGGGTTGGTCAGCCCCAGCATTTT
j_gene: TRBJ1-2; v_gene: TRBV9; d_gene: .; abundance: .; CDR3aa: CASSQTGSYGYTF; CDR3nt: TGTGCCAGCAGCCAAACAGGGTCCTATGGCTACACCTTC
j_gene: TRBJ1-1; v_gene: TRBV19; d_gene: .; abundance: few; CDR3aa: CASSSRVQGTEAFF; CDR3nt: TGTGCCAGTAGTAGCAGGGTTCAGGGCACTGAAGCTTTCTTT
j_gene: TRBJ2-2; v_gene: TRBV7-6; d_gene: .; abundance: .; CDR3aa: CASSLAGPGELFF; CDR3nt: TGTGCCAGCAGCTTAGCTGGCCCCGGGGAGCTGTTTTTT
j_gene: TRBJ2-7; v_gene: TRBV11-3; d_gene: .; abundance: .; CDR3aa: CASSSKGLSGRGGYEQYF; CDR3nt: TGTGCCAGCAGCTCGAAGGGCCTATCGGGCAGGGGAGGCTACGAGCAGTACTTC
j_gene: TRBJ2-2; v_gene: TRBV7-2; d_gene: .; abundance: .; CDR3aa: CASSLGQDRTGELFF; CDR3nt: TGTGCCAGCAGCTTGGGGCAGGATCGTACCGGGGAGCTGTTTTTT
j_gene: TRBJ2-3; v_gene: TRBV27; d_gene: .; abundance: .; CDR3aa: CASSFPLGGGYVF; CDR3nt: TGTGCCAGCAGTTTTCCCCTTGGTGGGGGTTACGTATTT
j_gene: TRBJ2-2; v_gene: TRBV7-6; d_gene: .; abundance: .; CDR3aa: CASSLMRGELFF; CDR3nt: TGTGCCAGCAGCTTGATGAGAGGCGAACTGTTTTTT
j_gene: TRBJ2-1; v_gene: TRBV4-2; d_gene: .; abundance: .; CDR3aa: CASSQGSRATGYNEQFF; CDR3nt: TGTGCCAGCAGCCAAGGATCCCGGGCTACGGGCTACAATGAGCAGTTCTTC
j_gene: TRBJ1-5; v_gene: TRBV10-3; d_gene: .; abundance: once; CDR3aa: CAISGTGGEGPQHF; CDR3nt: TGTGCCATCAGCGGAACGGGGGGGGAAGGGCCCCAGCATTTT
j_gene: TRBJ1-6; v_gene: TRBV6-5; d_gene: .; abundance: few; CDR3aa: CASTSRSESPLHF; CDR3nt: TGTGCCAGCACTTCCCGATCAGAGTCACCCCTCCACTTT
j_gene: TRBJ2-3; v_gene: TRBV25-1; d_gene: TRBD2; abundance: .; CDR3aa: CASSEGGIGTDTQYF; CDR3nt: TGTGCCAGCAGTGAGGGGGGGATCGGCACAGATACGCAGTATTTT
j_gene: TRBJ2-7; v_gene: TRBV30; d_gene: .; abundance: once; CDR3aa: CAWSVDSRQYF; CDR3nt: TGTGCCTGGAGTGTCGATTCCCGGCAGTACTTC
j_gene: TRBJ2-2; v_gene: TRBV5-4; d_gene: TRBD2; abundance: .; CDR3aa: CASTVPGLAGGRPGELFF; CDR3nt: TGTGCCAGCACCGTTCCGGGACTAGCGGGGGGGCGGCCCGGGGAGCTGTTTTTT
j_gene: TRBJ1-3; v_gene: TRBV2; d_gene: .; abundance: once; CDR3aa: CASSGPGGTIYF; CDR3nt: TGTGCCAGCAGTGGACCTGGAGGCACCATATATTTT
j_gene: TRBJ1-1; v_gene: TRBV5-1; d_gene: .; abundance: .; CDR3aa: CASSFRGSSGETNTEAFF; CDR3nt: TGCGCCAGCAGCTTCCGTGGGTCCAGCGGTGAGACGAACACTGAAGCTTTCTTT
j_gene: TRBJ2-1; v_gene: TRBV6-1; d_gene: .; abundance: .; CDR3aa: CASSDVRGSNEQFF; CDR3nt: TGTGCCAGCAGTGACGTTAGGGGAAGTAATGAGCAGTTCTTC
j_gene: TRBJ2-7; v_gene: TRBV7-9; d_gene: .; abundance: .; CDR3aa: CASSRGVDEQYF; CDR3nt: TGTGCCAGCAGCAGAGGTGTAGACGAGCAGTACTTC